These T cell receptor beta chains were read from a single sample in a study of blood T cell repertoires in COVID-19. The protocol was immunoSEQ multiplex PCR, while the TCRdb copy is restricted to in-frame clones and leaves out a portion. The repertoire holds a few hundred thousand clones, 70% to 90% seen once, with more than 3.5% in the top ten. The sequenced sample was PBMCs or T cells enriched from blood (not recorded which). These receptors were taken from a woman aged 25 to 39 who had recovered from COVID-19. Both conserved end residues are part of each CDR3. The D gene is left open where the match is weak. Where a row states a size, it is once, few, many or the class of an expanded clone; other rows omit it.

abundance,j_gene,v_gene,d_gene,CDR3nt,CDR3aa
.,TRBJ2-3,TRBV10-3,TRBD2,TGTGCCATCAGAAAGACCCGGACTAGCGGGGGAGCTACGCAGTATTTT,CAIRKTRTSGGATQYF
once,TRBJ1-3,TRBV28,TRBD1,TGTGCCAGCAGCAGGGGGCATGGAAACACCATATATTTT,CASSRGHGNTIYF
.,TRBJ1-5,TRBV19,TRBD1,TGTGCCAGTAGTATTAATACCGGGACAGGGTACAATCAGCCCCAGCATTTT,CASSINTGTGYNQPQHF
.,TRBJ2-7,TRBV28,TRBD1,TGTGCCAGCAGCCCTGGACAGGGGGCATTTTGGCACTACGAGCAGTACTTC,CASSPGQGAFWHYEQYF
few,TRBJ1-1,TRBV12-3/TRBV12-4,TRBD1,TGTGCCAGCAGCCGATCAGGGGGCACTGAAGCTTTCTTT,CASSRSGGTEAFF
.,TRBJ1-5,TRBV24-1,.,TGTGCCACCAGTGCTAGTGGGGGGGTACCAAACCAGCCCCAGCATTTT,CATSASGGVPNQPQHF
.,TRBJ1-2,TRBV27,TRBD1,TGTGCCAGCAGTTTACGACTTGGTGGGGACAGGAACTATGGCTACACCTTC,CASSLRLGGDRNYGYTF
.,TRBJ2-7,TRBV5-1,TRBD2,TGCGCCAGCAGCTGGACTAGCGGGAGCTCCTACGAGCAGTACTTC,CASSWTSGSSYEQYF
.,TRBJ2-7,TRBV30,TRBD2,TGTGCCTGGACGCGGGGGGCGATCTACGAGCAGTACTTC,CAWTRGAIYEQYF
once,TRBJ2-3,TRBV7-2,.,TGTGCCAGCAGTTCTGTAGCGGGGACAGGGATCACAGATACGCAGTATTTT,CASSSVAGTGITDTQYF
.,TRBJ1-2,TRBV7-2,TRBD1,TGTGCCAGCAGCCCGACAGGGGAAGGTGATTACTATGGCTACACCTTC,CASSPTGEGDYYGYTF
.,TRBJ2-4,TRBV5-4,TRBD1,TGTGCCAGCAGCTTTTGGGACAGGGGGGTAAACATTCAGTACTTC,CASSFWDRGVNIQYF
once,TRBJ2-7,TRBV5-4,TRBD2,TGTGCCAGCATCGCGGGAGCTCCACGTTACGAGCAGTACTTC,CASIAGAPRYEQYF
.,TRBJ2-1,TRBV6-4,.,TGTGCCAGCAGTGAGGGCACAGGGTCGAATGAGCAGTTCTTC,CASSEGTGSNEQFF
.,TRBJ2-3,TRBV11-2,TRBD1,TGTGCCAGCAGCCCCGACAGGGAAGATACGCAGTATTTT,CASSPDREDTQYF
.,TRBJ2-1,TRBV6-5,TRBD1,TGTGCCAGCAGTTTCGGGACAGCAAGATACTACAATGAGCAGTTCTTC,CASSFGTARYYNEQFF
.,TRBJ1-3,TRBV18,.,TGTGCCAGCTCACCACCAACAGGAAACTCTGGAAACACCATATATTTT,CASSPPTGNSGNTIYF
.,TRBJ1-2,TRBV7-2,.,TGTGCCAGCAGCTTAGCGTACAGACCTAACTATGGCTACACCTTC,CASSLAYRPNYGYTF
.,TRBJ2-1,TRBV28,TRBD2,TGTGCCAGCAGAGGGACTAACTCCTACAATGAGCAGTTCTTC,CASRGTNSYNEQFF
.,TRBJ1-5,TRBV4-2,.,TGTGCCAGCAGCCCCAGGGGAATTGGTCAGCCCCAGCATTTT,CASSPRGIGQPQHF
.,TRBJ2-5,TRBV6-5,TRBD2,TGTGCCAGCAGTCGGACTAGATCGGAGACCCAGTACTTC,CASSRTRSETQYF
.,TRBJ2-1,TRBV7-9,TRBD2,TGTGCCAGCAGTTCTACGCCGGGACTAGGAGTCAATGAGCAGTTCTTC,CASSSTPGLGVNEQFF
.,TRBJ2-7,TRBV11-2,TRBD2,TGTGCCAGCAGCTTAGCACTAGCGGGAGGGTTCCACTACGAGCAGTACTTC,CASSLALAGGFHYEQYF
once,TRBJ1-5,TRBV7-8,.,TGTGCCAGCAGCTTAAAGGAGGGTCAGCCCCAGCATTTT,CASSLKEGQPQHF
.,TRBJ1-4,TRBV3-1/TRBV3-2,.,TGTGCCAGCAGCCAAGAAAATAGGGGTAATGAAAAACTGTTTTTT,CASSQENRGNEKLFF
few,TRBJ1-2,TRBV6-5,TRBD1,TGTGCCAGCAGTAGGTCGACAGGGGTGTTGGGCTACACCTTC,CASSRSTGVLGYTF
.,TRBJ1-1,TRBV28,TRBD1,TGTGCCAGCAGTCCCAGGGGGCTCACTGAAGCTTTCTTT,CASSPRGLTEAFF
.,TRBJ2-1,TRBV11-2,.,TGTGCCAGCAGCCGACAGTTTAATGAGCAGTTCTTC,CASSRQFNEQFF
many,TRBJ1-4,TRBV7-8,.,TGTGCCAGCAGCCCCTCGAGGACTAATGAAAAACTGTTTTTT,CASSPSRTNEKLFF
.,TRBJ1-6,TRBV11-2,TRBD1,TGTGCCAGCGGGGGGACAGGGGGTTTCTCCTATAATTCACCCCTCCACTTT,CASGGTGGFSYNSPLHF
.,TRBJ2-3,TRBV30,TRBD1,TGTGCCACCGGACAGGGGGTACACACAGATACGCAGTATTTT,CATGQGVHTDTQYF
.,TRBJ1-1,TRBV5-6,TRBD1,TGTGCCAGCAGCTTGGCCAACAGGGGGCTGAACACTGAAGCTTTCTTT,CASSLANRGLNTEAFF
.,TRBJ2-2,TRBV5-1,.,TGCGCCAGCAGCTTGGAGGGGCTAATGTTATCCGGGGAGCTGTTTTTT,CASSLEGLMLSGELFF
.,TRBJ2-3,TRBV3-1/TRBV3-2,.,TGTGCCAGCACCAACACAGATACGCAGTATTTT,CASTNTDTQYF
.,TRBJ2-7,TRBV5-1,.,TGCGCCAGCAGCCCGCAGGAGGCTAGTGGGGAGCAGTACTTC,CASSPQEASGEQYF
.,TRBJ1-5,TRBV2,.,TGTGCCAGCAGTGGCGGCGGGGGGCCCAATCAGCCCCAGCATTTT,CASSGGGGPNQPQHF
.,TRBJ2-5,TRBV13,.,TGTGCCAGCAGCCCCGCGAGGGGGTCGGGGGAGACCCAGTACTTC,CASSPARGSGETQYF
.,TRBJ1-1,TRBV28,.,TGTGCCAGCAGTTTAGGGCAGATGAACACTGAAGCTTTCTTT,CASSLGQMNTEAFF
.,TRBJ1-4,TRBV2,.,TGTGCCAGCCTTGGGACAATCCGGGAAAAACTGTTTTTT,CASLGTIREKLFF